This is a list of T cell receptor beta chains from one sample in a study of blood T cell repertoires in COVID-19. Libraries were prepared by immunoSEQ multiplex PCR; TCRdb keeps only in-frame clonotypes and omits some of them. This table has 120,000 or so clones, under 80% appearing once. Sequencing used peripheral blood. These receptor sequences come from a man between 65 and 85 years old with acute or convalescent COVID-19. Each CDR3 is given with its conserved first and last residue. A D gene is named only where the DNA matches it firmly. Clone size is given for some rows only: seen once, a few or many times, or a class if the clone is expanded.

size | J | V | D | DNA | CDR3
NA | TRBJ2-2 | TRBV28 | NA | TGTGCCAGCAGGACAATGGGACAAACCACCGGGGAGCTGTTTTTT | CASRTMGQTTGELFF
once | TRBJ1-1 | TRBV14 | NA | TGTGCCAGCAGCCAAGGAGTGGGGCTGATGCCAATGAACACTGAAGCTTTCTTT | CASSQGVGLMPMNTEAFF
NA | TRBJ1-1 | TRBV7-2 | NA | TGTGCCAGCAGCTTAGGGGGGCTTAGCAGGGTAGGAACTGAAGCTTTCTTT | CASSLGGLSRVGTEAFF
NA | TRBJ2-5 | TRBV7-9 | NA | TGTGCCAGCAGCTTAATCGCCAGGGGAGAGACCCAGTACTTC | CASSLIARGETQYF
NA | TRBJ1-4 | TRBV5-4 | TRBD1 | TGTGCCAGCAGCTCTCCGGGACAGGGCGATGAAAAACTGTTTTTT | CASSSPGQGDEKLFF
NA | TRBJ2-2 | TRBV11-1 | TRBD1 | TGTGCCAGCAGCTCAGGGGGTTTGTACACCGGGGAGCTGTTTTTT | CASSSGGLYTGELFF
NA | TRBJ1-1 | TRBV11-3 | NA | TGTGCCAGCAGCTTGAACAGGGTTATTGAAGCTTTCTTT | CASSLNRVIEAFF
NA | TRBJ1-4 | TRBV4-3 | NA | TGCGCCAGCAGCCGCACCCCTTTAGTAGGGGCCGGTGAAAAACTGTTTTTT | CASSRTPLVGAGEKLFF
once | TRBJ1-1 | TRBV5-1 | TRBD1 | TGCGCCAGCAGCTTGGCCTTACAGGGGGGAACAACTGAAGCTTTCTTT | CASSLALQGGTTEAFF
NA | TRBJ2-5 | TRBV7-2 | NA | TGTGCCAGCAGCTCCGCTTCATCGGAAGAGACCCAGTACTTC | CASSSASSEETQYF
NA | TRBJ1-1 | TRBV12-3/TRBV12-4 | NA | TGTGCCAGCAGTTTGGGCAGGGCCACTGAAGCTTTCTTT | CASSLGRATEAFF
NA | TRBJ1-1 | TRBV7-8 | NA | TGTGCCAGCAGCCTCGGGAGAGGGCGAATGAACACTGAAGCTTTCTTT | CASSLGRGRMNTEAFF
NA | TRBJ2-7 | TRBV27 | NA | TGTGCCAGCAGTTTCGGAGTTCCTCACGGCGAGCAGTACTTC | CASSFGVPHGEQYF
once | TRBJ1-5 | TRBV7-9 | NA | TGTGCCAGCAGCTCACAAGACGGTCTAGGGCCCCAGCATTTT | CASSSQDGLGPQHF
NA | TRBJ2-3 | TRBV9 | TRBD1 | TGTGCCAGCAGCCTCTCGACAGGGGGCCAGGCCCCAGATACGCAGTATTTT | CASSLSTGGQAPDTQYF
NA | TRBJ2-1 | TRBV11-2 | TRBD2 | TGTGCCAGCAGCTTGCGTGGACTAGCGGGAGGCTCCTACAATGAGCAGTTCTTC | CASSLRGLAGGSYNEQFF
NA | TRBJ2-5 | TRBV3-1/TRBV3-2 | TRBD1 | TGTGCCAGCAGCCAGGGGTGGACAGGGGGGGACCGAGAGACCCAGTACTTC | CASSQGWTGGDRETQYF
few | TRBJ1-4 | TRBV7-6 | NA | TGTGCCAGCAGCTTAGTCCCTGTGACAGGAGTAAATGAAAAACTGTTTTTT | CASSLVPVTGVNEKLFF
NA | TRBJ2-2 | TRBV7-3 | TRBD1 | TGTGCCAGCACCACCTCCGGGACAGGGATGACCGGGGAGCTGTTTTTT | CASTTSGTGMTGELFF
NA | TRBJ1-5 | TRBV7-3 | NA | TGTGCCAGCAGCTTATTCTCAGATCAGCCCCAGCATTTT | CASSLFSDQPQHF
NA | TRBJ1-2 | TRBV7-8 | TRBD1 | TGTGCCAGCAGCTTTGACAGGGGTGGCTACACCTTC | CASSFDRGGYTF
few | TRBJ1-5 | TRBV6-1 | NA | TGTGCCAGCAGTGAACCTCGACAAGCCCGTTATCAGCCCCAGCATTTT | CASSEPRQARYQPQHF
NA | TRBJ2-5 | TRBV7-9 | TRBD1 | TGTGCCAGCAGCTTAGCTAGACAGGGTTGGGAGACCCAGTACTTC | CASSLARQGWETQYF
NA | TRBJ2-6 | TRBV29-1 | NA | TGCAGCCCCGGGGGTCCTGGGGCCAACGTCCTGACTTTC | CSPGGPGANVLTF
NA | TRBJ1-1 | TRBV5-1 | TRBD1 | TGCGCCAGCAGCTTGAGGTCAGGGGGCTCTGCTGAAGCTTTCTTT | CASSLRSGGSAEAFF
NA | TRBJ2-4 | TRBV6-1 | NA | TGTGCCAGCAGTGCAGGACAAACTCTAGCCAAAAACATTCAGTACTTC | CASSAGQTLAKNIQYF
NA | TRBJ2-1 | TRBV14 | TRBD2 | TGTGCCAGCAGCCCCCAGATAGCGGGGGGGCCTCAGTTCTTC | CASSPQIAGGPQFF
few | TRBJ2-7 | TRBV24-1 | NA | TGTGCCACCAGTGATTTCGGGGAGGAGCAGTACTTC | CATSDFGEEQYF
NA | TRBJ1-5 | TRBV5-4 | TRBD1 | TGTGCCAGCAGCTTGGGGACAGGGAGGAATCAGCCCCAGCATTTT | CASSLGTGRNQPQHF
NA | TRBJ1-2 | TRBV12-5 | TRBD1 | TGTGCTAGTGGTCCCGGGACAGGGGCGAATGGCTACACCTTC | CASGPGTGANGYTF
NA | TRBJ2-3 | TRBV19 | TRBD2 | TGTGCCAGTAGTATAACTAGCGGGGGTTCAGATACGCAGTATTTT | CASSITSGGSDTQYF
once | TRBJ1-3 | TRBV29-1 | NA | TGCAGCGTACAGAATGGAAACACCATATATTTT | CSVQNGNTIYF
once | TRBJ2-1 | TRBV4-2 | NA | TGTGCCAGCAGCCAAGAATTGGCGGGGTCATCCTACAATGAGCAGTTCTTC | CASSQELAGSSYNEQFF
once | TRBJ1-1 | TRBV7-8 | NA | TGTGCCAGCAGCGGACGGGGGAAAGAAGCTTTCTTT | CASSGRGKEAFF
NA | TRBJ2-1 | TRBV6-5 | TRBD2 | TGTGCCACCCACCTAGCGGGGGGGAGGTACAATGAGCAGTTCTTC | CATHLAGGRYNEQFF
NA | TRBJ1-2 | TRBV6-5 | TRBD1 | TGTGCCGTGTCGGACAGGGTGGTTGGCTACACCTTC | CAVSDRVVGYTF
few | TRBJ1-1 | TRBV29-1 | NA | TGCAGCGTTGAAGGCAGGTTGGACACTGAAGCTTTCTTT | CSVEGRLDTEAFF
few | TRBJ1-4 | TRBV27 | TRBD1 | TGTGCCAGCAGTCCCCTGACAGGGGCCCGGGAAAAACTGTTTTTT | CASSPLTGAREKLFF
NA | TRBJ1-1 | TRBV5-1 | TRBD1 | TGCGCCAGCAGCACCGGGACAGGGGGGACTAAAGCTTTCTTT | CASSTGTGGTKAFF
NA | TRBJ2-5 | TRBV5-4 | TRBD2 | TGTGCCAGCAGCTTGGGTTCCAGCGGGGGGGCCCGGGAGACCCAGTACTTC | CASSLGSSGGARETQYF
NA | TRBJ1-2 | TRBV5-4 | NA | TGTGCCAGCAGCTTGAGCGGTCGAGTCAACTATGGCTACACCTTC | CASSLSGRVNYGYTF
NA | TRBJ1-1 | TRBV7-9 | TRBD1 | TGTGCCAGCCCTCAGGGGGCGGTGGGGACTGAAGCTTTCTTT | CASPQGAVGTEAFF
once | TRBJ1-2 | TRBV19 | NA | TGTGCCAGTAGTTGGGACACCAACTATGGCTACACCTTC | CASSWDTNYGYTF
few | TRBJ1-2 | TRBV5-4 | TRBD1 | TGTGCCAGCAGCTCGGGACAGGGACGTAACTATGGCTACACCTTC | CASSSGQGRNYGYTF
NA | TRBJ1-5 | TRBV6-5 | TRBD1 | TGTGCCAGCAGCATGACAGGGGTCAATCAGCCCCAGCATTTT | CASSMTGVNQPQHF
NA | TRBJ1-6 | TRBV2 | NA | TGTGCCAGCAGTGAAGCGTTGGCGGCCCGGTCACCCCTCCACTTT | CASSEALAARSPLHF
NA | TRBJ2-3 | TRBV3-1/TRBV3-2 | TRBD1 | TGTGCCAGCAGCTTTCGAATCGGGACAGGGGGGATTGATACGCAGTATTTT | CASSFRIGTGGIDTQYF
NA | TRBJ1-2 | TRBV5-1 | NA | TGCGCCAGCAGCTTTTATTGGGCAGGGGCGCGGGTTGGCTACACCTTC | CASSFYWAGARVGYTF
NA | TRBJ1-5 | TRBV5-1 | NA | TGCGCCAGCAGCATAAACTGCACCGGGACATCCCCTGCGAGGCAGCCCCAGCATTTT | CASSINCTGTSPARQPQHF